This passage covers 14 T cell receptor beta chains from one sample sequenced in a study of cytomegalovirus exposure and HLA in healthy donors. PCR was performed using 60 Vbeta and 13 Jbeta primers. Data came from immunoSEQ multiplex PCR; TCRdb stores just in-frame clones and leaves some out. The table has 150,000 to 200,000 clones, less than 90% seen once; the top ten hold around 1.7%. The sequencing input was PBMCs. The receptors derive from a man aged 45 to 65 in good health and CMV-seronegative.

The CDR3 is CASSIQGDRSEAFF. CDR3 in DNA: TGTGCCAGTAGTATACAAGGGGATAGGAGTGAAGCTTTCTTT. The rearrangement uses TRBV19 and TRBJ1-1, with D perhaps TRBD1 (5 bases). This CDR3 is built from 14 residues. Trimming stripped 2 bases from V and 7 bases from J, with 14 bases between. Per the germline V gene, CDR1 is LNHDA and CDR2 is SQIVND (reference sequence).

The chain joins TRBV6-5 to TRBJ2-3, with 7 positions matching TRBD1. This CDR3 has 13 amino acids. With 6 bases clipped from V and 5 bases from J, the junction kept 5 bases outside the gene matches. Germline V CDR1 and CDR2: MNHEY, SVGAGI. Written as DNA, the CDR3 is TGTGCCAGCAGCCGCGACAGGGAAGATACGCAGTATTTT. Protein product: CASSRDREDTQYF.

V usage is TRBV30 and J usage is TRBJ1-4; D gene uncertain. Trimming shortened V by 2 bases and J by 5 bases, and 15 bases separated the two germline ends. The germline gives CDR1 GTSNPN, CDR2 SVGIG (reference sequence). The CDR3 loop spans 15 amino acids. In DNA, the CDR3 is TGTGCCTGGAGTCCTCAGGCAGCCTCAAATGAAAAACTGTTTTTT. The encoded protein is CAWSPQAASNEKLFF.

This clone was detected only a few times. This rearrangement joins TRBV6-5 to TRBJ1-1; 9 nucleotides align to TRBD1. Trimming at V came to 6 bases and at J to 1 base, leaving 6 bases not matched to a gene. The CDR3 extends over 15 amino acids. Per germline, CDR1 MNHEY and CDR2 SVGAGI. CDR3 protein: CASRWTGATNTEAFF. The CDR3 DNA sequence: TGTGCCAGCAGGTGGACAGGGGCGACGAACACTGAAGCTTTCTTT.

About this clone: A junction boundary mismatches the germline segment, possibly from a read error. The J gene is TRBJ2-5, the V gene TRBV7-9; TRBD1 might be the D (6 bases). The CDR3 has 15 amino acids. Germline V gene data show CDR1 as SEHNR and CDR2 as FQNEAQ (reference sequence). The DNA of the CDR3 is TGTGCCAGCGGCTTAAAGGGGGTGGCCCAAGAGACCCAGTACTTC. Encoded protein: CASGLKGVAQETQYF.

This clone was seen a few times. J is TRBJ2-5 and V is TRBV4-3; tentative D call: TRBD1 (5 bases). The CDR3 extends over 17 amino acids. The germline CDR1 and CDR2 sequences are LGHNA and YSLEER. The V end lost 2 bases, the J end lost 0 bases, and 16 bases lay between the germline ends. The CDR3 region is CASSQSRGGANQETQYF. The CDR3 DNA sequence: TGCGCCAGCAGCCAAAGTAGGGGCGGAGCGAACCAAGAGACCCAGTACTTC.

The chain carries TRBV6-5 and TRBJ2-1, with 9 bases fitting TRBD1. Trimming at V came to 8 bases and at J to 6 bases, leaving 11 bases not matched to a gene. Germline values: CDR1 MNHEY, CDR2 SVGAGI. This CDR3 region has 15 residues. CDR3 in amino acids: CASGHRGLSGNEQFF. In DNA, the CDR3 is TGTGCCAGCGGACACAGGGGGCTGTCGGGCAATGAGCAGTTCTTC.

The chain has TRBV30 and TRBJ1-1; D remains unclear. Per the germline V gene, CDR1 is GTSNPN and CDR2 is SVGIG (reference sequence). The CDR3 covers 11 residues. V was pared by 3 bases and J by 6 bases, with 8 bases between. This CDR3 reads CAWRGLAEAFF. The CDR3 DNA is TGTGCCTGGAGAGGACTAGCTGAAGCTTTCTTT.

The CDR3 DNA follows: TGCAGCGTCCGGATCGGGACATGGAGCTACGAGCAGTACTTC. This encodes CSVRIGTWSYEQYF. The rearrangement uses TRBV29-1 and TRBJ2-7; D is perhaps TRBD1 (6 bases). Trimming pared 6 bases from V and 3 bases from J, leaving 18 bases between. The CDR3 has 14 residues. CDR1 and CDR2 from the germline V gene are SQVTM and ANQGSEA.

The rearrangement uses TRBV29-1 and TRBJ2-3; a weak D match, TRBD2 (5 bases). There are 14 residues in the CDR3. The germline V and J ends were trimmed by 4 bases and 1 base, with 12 bases remaining between them. CDR1 and CDR2 (germline): SQVTM, ANQGSEA. Here the CDR3 reads CSVGVVGGTDTQYF. The CDR3 DNA is TGCAGCGTTGGCGTGGTCGGGGGCACAGATACGCAGTATTTT.

This sequence joins TRBV6-1 and TRBJ2-7; 10 bases agree with TRBD2. Germline CDR1 is MNHNS and CDR2 is SASEGT. This CDR3 spans 18 amino acids. The J segment lost 0 bases and the V segment lost 0 bases, leaving 8 bases of the junction unmatched. The chain's CDR3 is CASSEAVSLAGVSYEQYF. CDR3 bases: TGTGCCAGCAGTGAAGCGGTATCTCTAGCGGGGGTCTCCTACGAGCAGTACTTC.

In regard to this clone: Germline and junction disagree at one end, which may indicate a read error. This sequence joins TRBV7-9 and TRBJ2-7, with D perhaps matching TRBD1 (5 bases). The CDR3 loop spans 13 amino acids. In germline, CDR1 is SEHNR, CDR2 FQNEAQ (reference sequence). The CDR3 loop is CSSSPQGIYEQYF. The CDR3 region has the DNA TGTTCCAGCAGCCCCCAGGGTATCTACGAGCAGTACTTC.

V is TRBV7-8 and J is TRBJ2-1; tentatively, D is TRBD2 (6 bases). Germline CDR1 is SGHVS and CDR2 is FQNEAQ. This CDR3 comprises 13 residues. The ends were cut back, 7 bases at V and 5 bases at J, with 12 bases in the middle. In DNA, the CDR3 is TGTGCCAGCAAGCGGGTTACTGACAATGAGCAGTTCTTC. Protein: CASKRVTDNEQFF.

This clone was observed a single time. The chain uses TRBV7-3 and TRBJ2-7; 8 bases are a match to TRBD1. The ends lost 5 bases at V and 7 bases at J; junction bases unmatched: 10. Germline loops: CDR1 SGHTA, CDR2 FQGTGA. The CDR3 runs to 14 residues. The CDR3 nucleotides are TGTGCCAGCAGCCCCGGACAGGGTTGGTCTGAGCAGTACTTC. Translated, it gives CASSPGQGWSEQYF.